A single sample gave rise to the 24 T cell receptor beta chains below, sequenced in a study of control samples from healthy donors and cancer patients (TCRdb year 2020). Library method: the immunoSEQ multiplex PCR assay. Sourced from immuneACCESS, this table was stored by TCRdb with only in-frame sequences that have V and J called. A share of the clones is absent; for the studies checked, an unresolved V gene accounts for under half, and the remainder has no known explanation. This sample has just under 100,000 clones in its table, and 90% to 95% of those were observed once. The ten largest clones represent approximately 8% of the sample. Sequenced input: blood. The source of these receptors is a man aged 18 to 30 in good health.

The chain has TRBV19 and TRBJ2-7; maybe TRBD1 (6 bases). Germline CDR1 is LNHDA and CDR2 is SQIVND (reference sequence). Trimming shortened V by 3 bases and J by 4 bases, and 16 bases separated the two germline ends. The CDR3 sequence is 15 residues long. The CDR3 nucleotides read TGTGCCAGTAGTATGGTCCCGGGACACAAATACGAGCAGTACTTC. Its translation: CASSMVPGHKYEQYF.

This clone has a single count. The CDR3 region has the DNA TGTGCCAGCAGCTTGGCTCCCGGGGGGCCCTATGGCTACACCTTC. The encoded protein is CASSLAPGGPYGYTF. The chain uses TRBV5-4 and TRBJ1-2, with D maybe TRBD1 (6 bases). The CDR3 is 15 residues long. V lost 0 bases to trimming and J lost 4 bases, with 13 bases between them. Germline V gives CDR1 SGHNT, CDR2 YYREEE (reference sequence).

The genes are TRBV19 and TRBJ1-2, with unresolved D. Germline CDR1 reads LNHDA; CDR2 reads SQIVND (reference sequence). CDR3 size: 13 residues. V gave up 3 bases and J gave up 8 bases, with 13 bases separating them. CDR3 loop: CASSIGDAGGYTF. CDR3 sequence (DNA): TGTGCCAGTAGTATCGGAGACGCGGGGGGCTACACCTTC. Supplemented by reference TRBV19 and TRBJ1-2, the full variable domain reads DGGITQSPKYLFRKEGQNVTLSCEQNLNHDAMYWYRQDPGQGLRLIYYSQIVNDFQKGDIAEGYSVSREKKESFPLTVTSAQKNPTAFYLCASSIGDAGGYTFGSGTRLTVV.

This clone is categorized as medium-sized. The chain is built from TRBV7-2 and TRBJ2-3; D unclear. The CDR3 length is 15 residues. V was pared by 3 bases and J by 6 bases, with 16 bases between. Germline assignment: CDR1 SGHTA and CDR2 FQGNSA. The CDR3 DNA follows: TGTGCCAGCAGCTTTACATCGGATTTTAGGGATACGCAGTATTTT. This encodes CASSFTSDFRDTQYF.

The gene calls are TRBV19 and TRBJ1-1; the D is unclear. CDR1 is LNHDA and CDR2 is SQIVND in the germline V gene (reference sequence). The CDR3 is 12 amino acids. Trimming shortened V by 5 bases and J by 1 base, and 5 bases separated the two germline ends. CDR3 loop: CASSLGNTEAFF. CDR3 nucleotides: TGTGCCAGTAGTTTAGGGAACACTGAAGCTTTCTTT.

The rearrangement uses TRBV5-1 and TRBJ1-1; 7 bases are shared with TRBD1. Germline V gene data show CDR1 as SGHRS and CDR2 as YFSETQ. This CDR3 is built from 17 residues. Trimming cost V 5 bases and J 2 bases; bases outside gene matches: 15. CDR3 region: CASSLGTANRGNTEAFF. The CDR3 DNA is TGCGCCAGCAGTTTAGGGACGGCAAACAGGGGTAACACTGAAGCTTTCTTT.

This chain links TRBV5-4 with TRBJ2-1; TRBD2 matches 9 bases. This CDR3 is built from 18 residues. Germline V gene data show CDR1 as SGHNT and CDR2 as YYREEE (reference sequence). V dropped 4 bases and J dropped 6; count of bases not matched to a gene: 17. Here the CDR3 reads CASSPDSSTGLAFNEQFF. The CDR3 coding sequence is TGTGCCAGCAGCCCTGACAGCTCAACGGGACTAGCCTTCAATGAGCAGTTCTTC. Drawing the rest from reference TRBV5-4 and TRBJ2-1, the complete variable domain is ETGVTQSPTHLIKTRGQQVTLRCSSQSGHNTVSWYQQALGQGPQFIFQYYREEENGRGNFPPRFSGLQFPNYSSELNVNALELDDSALYLCASSPDSSTGLAFNEQFFGPGTRLTVL.

This chain connects TRBV6-5 to TRBJ1-2; tentatively, D is TRBD1 (5 bases). Deletions cut 6 bases from V and 7 bases from J, with 15 bases between. From germline, CDR1 is MNHEY and CDR2 SVGAGI. The CDR3 runs 13 residues. The CDR3: CASSPAGLLGYTF. The CDR3 DNA is TGTGCCAGCAGCCCCGCGGGACTCCTTGGCTACACCTTC.

The V and J genes are TRBV15 and TRBJ1-1; a weak D match, TRBD1 (5 bases). CDR3 length equals 14 residues. Trimming took 8 bases from V and 1 from J, leaving 14 bases between them. The germline V gene has CDR1 LNHNV and CDR2 YYDKDF (reference sequence). The CDR3 DNA reads as TGTGCCACCGGGGACGTGGGGCAGAACACTGAAGCTTTCTTT. This translates into CATGDVGQNTEAFF.

The rearrangement links TRBV6-5 to TRBJ1-1; the D gene is possibly TRBD1 (5 bases). Trimming removed 8 bases from V and 1 base from J, with 11 bases in between. Looked up from germline, CDR1 is MNHEY and CDR2 is SVGAGI. CDR3 size: 13 residues. CDR3 bases: TGTGCCAGCCTTCTGACAGCGAACACTGAAGCTTTCTTT. Residues: CASLLTANTEAFF.

V is TRBV7-9 and J is TRBJ1-1; D is uncertain. V lost 3 bases and J lost 0, with 5 bases in between. Germline values: CDR1 SEHNR, CDR2 FQNEAQ (reference sequence). This CDR3 spans 13 amino acids. The CDR3 nucleotides read TGTGCCAGCAGCTTGCGAATGAACACTGAAGCTTTCTTT. Its translation is CASSLRMNTEAFF.

The chain uses TRBV7-2 and TRBJ2-1, with 8 nucleotides matching TRBD2. V lost 5 bases, J lost 1 base, and 10 bases stayed unmatched. This CDR3 region has 17 residues. Germline CDR1 reads SGHTA; CDR2 reads FQGNSA. CDR3 bases: TGTGCCAGCAGCCCCGTCGGTAGCGGGATATCCTACAATGAGCAGTTCTTC. This translates into CASSPVGSGISYNEQFF. Full variable domain (outside the CDR3, taken from reference TRBV7-2 and TRBJ2-1): GAGVSQSPSNKVTEKGKDVELRCDPISGHTALYWYRQSLGQGLEFLIYFQGNSAPDKSGLPSDRFSAERTGGSVSTLTIQRTQQEDSAVYLCASSPVGSGISYNEQFFGPGTRLTVL.

The gene calls are TRBV6-5 and TRBJ1-5; unclear D gene. Trimming removed 5 bases from V and 2 bases from J, with 13 bases in between. Per germline, CDR1 MNHEY and CDR2 SVGAGI. The CDR3 is 15 amino acids. The CDR3 loop reads CASSPRVRGNQPQHF. The CDR3 region has the DNA TGTGCCAGCAGTCCCCGGGTCCGGGGCAATCAGCCCCAGCATTTT.

The chain combines TRBV27 with TRBJ1-4; D is unresolved. V lost 2 bases and J 6 bases, leaving 16 bases between the germline ends. Germline V gene data show CDR1 as MNHEY and CDR2 as SMNVEV (reference sequence). This CDR3 is built from 16 residues. The chain's CDR3 is CASSLIYGSPYEKLFF. In nucleotides, the CDR3 is TGTGCCAGCAGTTTAATCTATGGCAGTCCTTATGAAAAACTGTTTTTT. The full variable domain, with the rest looked up from reference TRBV27 and TRBJ1-4, is EAQVTQNPRYLITVTGKKLTVTCSQNMNHEYMSWYRQDPGLGLRQIYYSMNVEVTDKGDVPEGYKVSRKEKRNFPLILESPSPNQTSLYFCASSLIYGSPYEKLFFGSGTQLSVL.

V usage is TRBV18 and J usage is TRBJ1-1, with TRBD1 as a possible D gene (5 bases). V was shortened by 0 bases and J by 7 bases, with 18 bases between the two germline ends. CDR3 size: 16 residues. Germline V gene lookup returns CDR1 KGHSH and CDR2 LQKENI. As DNA, the CDR3 is TGTGCCAGCTCACCACCGGAGGCACAGGCATACATTGAAGCTTTCTTT. Its protein is CASSPPEAQAYIEAFF.

The rearrangement links TRBV18 to TRBJ1-4; 11 nucleotides agree with TRBD1. V lost 4 bases to trimming and J lost 2 bases; unmatched junction nucleotides: 3. This CDR3 spans 16 amino acids. Germline V gene lookup returns CDR1 KGHSH and CDR2 LQKENI. CDR3 in amino acids: CASSRGQGATNEKLFF. CDR3 DNA sequence: TGTGCCAGCTCACGCGGACAGGGGGCGACTAATGAAAAACTGTTTTTT.

CDR3 amino acids: CASIGGHLATNEKLFF. DNA for the CDR3: TGTGCCAGCATTGGGGGACACTTAGCAACTAATGAAAAACTGTTTTTT. V is TRBV2 and J is TRBJ1-4; a weak D match, TRBD1 (6 bases). The V gene lost 7 bases and the J gene lost 0 bases, with 15 bases spanning the gap. The germline V gene has CDR1 SNHLY and CDR2 FYNNEI. The CDR3 is made up of 16 amino acids.

V usage is TRBV27 and J usage is TRBJ2-7, with D perhaps TRBD2 (6 bases). The ends were cut back, 5 bases at V and 3 bases at J, with 11 bases in the middle. Germline loops: CDR1 MNHEY, CDR2 SMNVEV (reference sequence). The CDR3 totals 13 residues. CDR3 sequence (DNA): TGTGCCAGCAGTCCCCGGGGGTTCTACGAGCAGTACTTC. This translates into CASSPRGFYEQYF.

The chain is built from TRBV12-3 or TRBV12-4 and TRBJ1-1; D uncertain. Trimming removed 6 bases from V and 1 base from J, with 9 bases in between. The CDR3 consists of 13 residues. The CDR3 nucleotides are TGTGCCAGCAGATTGACGGAGAACACTGAAGCTTTCTTT. Protein: CASRLTENTEAFF.

The chain employs TRBV6-5 and TRBJ2-2; 8 positions agree with TRBD2. Germline V gives CDR1 MNHEY, CDR2 SVGAGI. V dropped 8 bases and J dropped 4; count of bases not matched to a gene: 6. The CDR3 is 14 amino acids. The CDR3 reads CASLLAVATGELFF. The CDR3 DNA sequence: TGTGCCAGCTTACTAGCGGTCGCCACCGGGGAGCTGTTTTTT.

This chain links TRBV2 with TRBJ1-5, with TRBD1 identical over 7 bases. V shed 2 bases and J 7 bases; nucleotides not matched to a gene: 8. Germline assignment: CDR1 SNHLY and CDR2 FYNNEI. This CDR3 is built from 15 residues. CDR3 in amino acids: CASSEPDRLKQPQHF. The CDR3 bases are TGTGCCAGCAGTGAACCGGACAGGTTGAAGCAGCCCCAGCATTTT.

The rearrangement uses TRBV7-2 and TRBJ1-1, with D maybe TRBD1 (6 bases). The germline CDR1 and CDR2 sequences are SGHTA and FQGNSA. V lost 5 bases and J 1 base, leaving 14 bases between the germline ends. The CDR3 has 15 residues. The CDR3 bases are TGTGCCAGCAGCACCCGACTACAGGGGAACACTGAAGCTTTCTTT. Translation gives CASSTRLQGNTEAFF.

The V and J genes are TRBV4-3 and TRBJ2-7, with 11 positions matching TRBD1. Germline CDR1 LGHNA, CDR2 YSLEER. The junction had 7 bases not matched to a gene; V was cut back by 4 bases and J by 5 bases. The CDR3 runs to 15 residues. The CDR3 here is CASSPGTGGLNEQYF. The CDR3 bases are TGCGCCAGCAGCCCCGGGACAGGGGGGTTAAACGAGCAGTACTTC.

The V call is TRBV5-1, the J call TRBJ1-1; tentatively, D is TRBD1 (6 bases). Germline V lookup: CDR1 SGHRS, CDR2 YFSETQ. Trimming cost V 4 bases and J 8 bases, with 9 bases left between them. The CDR3 sequence is 11 residues long. CDR3 region: CASSTTGEAFF. CDR3 coding DNA: TGCGCCAGCAGCACCACAGGGGAAGCTTTCTTT. Supplemented by reference TRBV5-1 and TRBJ1-1, the full variable domain reads KAGVTQTPRYLIKTRGQQVTLSCSPISGHRSVSWYQQTPGQGLQFLFEYFSETQRNKGNFPGRFSGRQFSNSRSEMNVSTLELGDSALYLCASSTTGEAFFGQGTRLTVV.